This TCR beta chain was identified during a study of regulatory T cells in long-lasting Graves disease. Findings and limits, study-wide: What was studied was peripheral blood only, and not thyroid tissue. Public clonotype sharing was higher in persistent than newly diagnosed patients. Persistent cases of Graves' showed reduced TCR diversity relative to newly diagnosed patients.

The CDR3 consists of 15 residues. Per germline, CDR1 SGHDN and CDR2 FVKESK. V shed 0 bases and J shed 5 bases, with 13 bases lying between them. Specified time point: newly diagnosed GD, antithyroid drugs for less than 3 months. Scientists built the TCR library using RNA that was extracted from PBMCs. Through Arm-PCR of CDR3 regions and iRepertoire HTBI primers, TCR beta libraries were built. From the multiplex PCR reads, TCRdb called clonotypes with MiXCR, one entry per CDR3 protein. The data contain about 330,000 distinct CDR3 sequences, around 16% of them singletons. The sample holds a few counts of this clonotype. The target antigen is unknown. The same sample was also used in a study of T cells in Graves' hyperthyroidism and ophthalmopathy. From that study: Patients aged 18 to 65 had newly diagnosed hyperthyroidism that had lasted under 2 months.

The sequence came from a woman younger than 30 with Graves disease. The V gene is TRBV14, the J gene TRBJ2-5; D may be TRBD1 (6 bases). The source was peripheral blood mononuclear cells (PBMCs), collected at new diagnosis, from a patient treated with antithyroid drugs. Here the CDR3 reads CASSQEQGNWETQYF. Written as DNA, the CDR3 is TGTGCCAGCAGCCAAGAACAGGGAAATTGGGAGACCCAGTACTTC.